The TCR beta chain described here comes from a study of cytomegalovirus exposure and HLA in healthy donors. V was trimmed by 5 bases and J by 3 bases, leaving 11 bases between them. The CDR3 has 13 amino acids. CDR1 and CDR2 from the germline V gene are LNHNV and YYDKDF (reference sequence). With 60 Vbeta and 13 Jbeta primers, the PCR was carried out. The assay was immunoSEQ multiplex PCR, and TCRdb's table has in-frame clones only and misses some. The sample yields 130,000 or so clones, 70% to 85% seen once. This receptor was obtained from a woman in her forties in good health and CMV-seronegative. The V call is TRBV15, the J call TRBJ2-7; maybe TRBD1 (6 bases). Sequenced material: PBMCs. In DNA, the CDR3 is TGTGCCACCAGCTTACCGGACAGCTACGAGCAGTACTTC. This gives the protein CATSLPDSYEQYF.